Listed below are T cell receptor beta chains from one sample, sequenced in a study of shared clonotypes between healthy human individuals. The table came from immunoSEQ multiplex PCR; TCRdb's copy has only in-frame clones and leaves some out. Altogether approximately 1.5 million clones are present, 95% to 99% being singletons, with the ten largest covering around 0.45%. Sequencing was done on a sample of naive CD4+ T cells sorted from blood. The receptors were sampled from a young man in good health. CDR3s include the opening cysteine and the closing phenylalanine or tryptophan. D genes are given only for firm matches. Expanded clones get a size class; other rows say once, few or many, or leave the size out.

-	TRBJ1-3	-	TRBV30	CAWALGGGGNTIYF	TGTGCCTGGGCGCTGGGCGGCGGTGGAAACACCATATATTTT
-	TRBJ2-2	-	TRBV28	CASSLWVTGELFF	TGTGCCAGCAGTTTATGGGTCACCGGGGAGCTGTTTTTT
-	TRBJ2-1	TRBD2	TRBV5-1	CASSLLPFSGSSYNEQFF	TGCGCCAGCAGCTTGCTACCCTTTAGCGGGAGCTCCTACAATGAGCAGTTCTTC
-	TRBJ2-7	TRBD2	TRBV6-5	CASSQLAGGEQYF	TGTGCCAGCAGTCAACTAGCGGGAGGCGAGCAGTACTTC
-	TRBJ1-1	-	TRBV19	CASRWGRNPAEAFF	TGTGCCAGTAGATGGGGCAGGAACCCCGCTGAAGCTTTCTTT
once	TRBJ1-4	-	TRBV9	CASSVGTAGDEKLFF	TGTGCCAGCAGCGTAGGGACGGCAGGAGATGAAAAACTGTTTTTT
-	TRBJ1-3	-	TRBV5-6	CASSFSPSGNTIYF	TGTGCCAGCAGCTTTTCTCCTTCTGGAAACACCATATATTTT
-	TRBJ2-3	TRBD1	TRBV4-1	CASSFQGASTHDTQYF	TGCGCCAGCAGCTTCCAGGGGGCCTCTACACACGATACGCAGTATTTT
once	TRBJ2-7	-	TRBV7-9	CASSSERYEQYF	TGTGCCAGCAGCTCCGAAAGGTACGAGCAGTACTTC
-	TRBJ2-7	-	TRBV30	CAWSVPGGLEVEYF	TGTGCCTGGAGTGTTCCAGGGGGACTAGAGGTCGAGTACTTC